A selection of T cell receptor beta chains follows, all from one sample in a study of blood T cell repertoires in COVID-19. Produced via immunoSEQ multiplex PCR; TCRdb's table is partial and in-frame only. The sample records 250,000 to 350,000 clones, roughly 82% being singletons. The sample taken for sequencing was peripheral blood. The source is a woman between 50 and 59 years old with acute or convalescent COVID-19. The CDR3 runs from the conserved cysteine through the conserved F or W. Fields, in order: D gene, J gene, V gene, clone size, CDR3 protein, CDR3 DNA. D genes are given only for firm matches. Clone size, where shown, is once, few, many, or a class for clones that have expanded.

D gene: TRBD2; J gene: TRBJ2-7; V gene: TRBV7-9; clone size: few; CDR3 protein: CASTPWGTSGTHEQYF; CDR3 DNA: TGTGCCAGCACCCCATGGGGCACTAGCGGGACTCACGAGCAGTACTTC
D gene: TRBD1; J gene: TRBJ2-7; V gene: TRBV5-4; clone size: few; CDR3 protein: CASSDRVGEQYF; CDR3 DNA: TGTGCCAGCAGCGACAGGGTCGGCGAGCAGTACTTC
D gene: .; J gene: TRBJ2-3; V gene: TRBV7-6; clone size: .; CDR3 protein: CASSPRQVPTDTQYF; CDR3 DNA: TGTGCCAGCAGCCCCCGACAGGTGCCCACAGATACGCAGTATTTT
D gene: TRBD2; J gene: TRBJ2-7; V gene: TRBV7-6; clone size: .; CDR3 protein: CASSSGLAGAAIYEQYF; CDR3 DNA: TGTGCCAGCAGCTCGGGACTAGCGGGAGCGGCTATTTACGAGCAGTACTTC
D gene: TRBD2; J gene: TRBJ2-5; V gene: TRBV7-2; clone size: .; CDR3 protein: CASSLFGGYQETQYF; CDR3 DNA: TGTGCCAGCAGCTTATTCGGGGGGTACCAAGAGACCCAGTACTTC
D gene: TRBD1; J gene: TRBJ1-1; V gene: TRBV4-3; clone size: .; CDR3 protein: CASSQGGGRDRNTEAFF; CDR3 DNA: TGCGCCAGCAGCCAGGGGGGCGGCAGGGACAGGAACACTGAAGCTTTCTTT
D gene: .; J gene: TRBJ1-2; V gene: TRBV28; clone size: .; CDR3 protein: CASGGQNYGYTF; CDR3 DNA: TGTGCCAGCGGTGGGCAGAACTATGGCTACACCTTC
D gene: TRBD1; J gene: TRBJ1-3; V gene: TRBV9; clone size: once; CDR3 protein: CASSKRGDRVSGNTIYF; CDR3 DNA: TGTGCCAGCAGCAAAAGAGGGGACAGGGTTTCTGGAAACACCATATATTTT
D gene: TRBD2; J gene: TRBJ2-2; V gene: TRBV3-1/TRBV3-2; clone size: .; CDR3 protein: CASSPSRGGWTGELFF; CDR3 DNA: TGTGCCAGCAGCCCCTCGAGGGGAGGGTGGACCGGGGAGCTGTTTTTT
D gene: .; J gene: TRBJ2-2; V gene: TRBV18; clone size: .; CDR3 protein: CASSLQTGELFF; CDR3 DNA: TGTGCCAGCTCACTGCAGACCGGGGAGCTGTTTTTT
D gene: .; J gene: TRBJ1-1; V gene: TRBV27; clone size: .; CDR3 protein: CASSFRGDSEAFF; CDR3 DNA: TGTGCCAGCAGTTTTCGGGGGGACTCTGAAGCTTTCTTT
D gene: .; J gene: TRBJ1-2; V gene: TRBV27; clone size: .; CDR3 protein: CASSFQGWEGYTF; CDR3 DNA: TGTGCCAGCAGTTTTCAGGGGTGGGAGGGCTACACCTTC
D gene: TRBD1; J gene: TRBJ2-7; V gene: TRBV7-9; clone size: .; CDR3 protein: CASSQGGQGISYEQYF; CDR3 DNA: TGTGCCAGCAGCCAGGGTGGACAGGGGATCTCCTACGAGCAGTACTTC
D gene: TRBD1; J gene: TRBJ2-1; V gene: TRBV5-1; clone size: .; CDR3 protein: CASTIRGRSYEQFF; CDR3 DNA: TGCGCCAGCACCATCAGGGGGCGAAGCTATGAGCAGTTCTTC
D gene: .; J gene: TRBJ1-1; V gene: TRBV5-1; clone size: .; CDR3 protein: CASSLAGRVGAFF; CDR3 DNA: TGCGCCAGCAGCTTGGCCGGGAGGGTCGGGGCTTTCTTT
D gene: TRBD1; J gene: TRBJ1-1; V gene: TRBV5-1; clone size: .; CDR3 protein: CASSARRDRGLAEAFF; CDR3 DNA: TGCGCCAGCAGCGCACGTCGGGACAGGGGGCTCGCTGAAGCTTTCTTT
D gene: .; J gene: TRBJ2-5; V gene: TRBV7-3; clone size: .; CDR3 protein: CASSFMYQETQYF; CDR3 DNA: TGTGCCAGCAGTTTCATGTACCAAGAGACCCAGTACTTC
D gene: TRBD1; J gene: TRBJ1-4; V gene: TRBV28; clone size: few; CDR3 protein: CASSRSRGTANEKLFF; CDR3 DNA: TGTGCCAGCAGCCGCTCTCGCGGGACAGCTAATGAAAAACTGTTTTTT
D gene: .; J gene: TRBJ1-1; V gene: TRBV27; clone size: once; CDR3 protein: CASSPFGTLNTEAFF; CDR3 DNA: TGTGCCAGCAGTCCCTTCGGGACATTGAACACTGAAGCTTTCTTT
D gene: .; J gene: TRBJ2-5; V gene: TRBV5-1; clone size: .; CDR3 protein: CASSLVGRGRDGAQYF; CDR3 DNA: TGCGCCAGCAGCTTGGTGGGCAGGGGCCGGGATGGGGCCCAGTACTTC
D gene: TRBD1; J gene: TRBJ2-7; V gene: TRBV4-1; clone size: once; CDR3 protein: CASSQVLQGDNEQYF; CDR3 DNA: TGCGCCAGCAGCCAAGTCCTACAGGGGGACAACGAGCAGTACTTC
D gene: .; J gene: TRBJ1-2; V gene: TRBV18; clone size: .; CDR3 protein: CASSPTDSEYGYTF; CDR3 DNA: TGTGCCAGCTCACCCACCGACTCTGAATATGGCTACACCTTC
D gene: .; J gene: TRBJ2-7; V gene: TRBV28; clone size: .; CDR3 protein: CASSSGSSYEQYF; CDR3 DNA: TGTGCCAGCAGTTCGGGAAGCTCCTACGAGCAGTACTTC
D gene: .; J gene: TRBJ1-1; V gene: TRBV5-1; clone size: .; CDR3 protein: CASSLMGASASEAFF; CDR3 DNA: TGCGCCAGCAGCTTGATGGGCGCCTCGGCCTCTGAAGCTTTCTTT
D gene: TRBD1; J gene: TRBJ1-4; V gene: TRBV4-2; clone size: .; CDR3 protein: CASSQSGTGSEKLFF; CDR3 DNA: TGTGCCAGCAGCCAATCCGGGACAGGGTCTGAAAAACTGTTTTTT
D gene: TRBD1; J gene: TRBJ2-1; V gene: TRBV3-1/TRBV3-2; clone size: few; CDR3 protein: CASSQGTGAYNEQFF; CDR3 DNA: TGTGCCAGCAGCCAAGGGACAGGTGCCTACAATGAGCAGTTCTTC
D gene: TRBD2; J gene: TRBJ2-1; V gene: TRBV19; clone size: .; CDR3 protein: CASSNHSAGLAGGPPSGEQFF; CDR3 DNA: TGTGCCAGTAGTAATCACTCTGCGGGACTAGCGGGAGGCCCTCCCTCGGGGGAGCAGTTCTTC
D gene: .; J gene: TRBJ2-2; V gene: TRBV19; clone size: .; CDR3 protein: CASSMRESVRGELFF; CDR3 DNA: TGTGCCAGTAGTATGCGGGAATCGGTACGGGGGGAGCTGTTTTTT
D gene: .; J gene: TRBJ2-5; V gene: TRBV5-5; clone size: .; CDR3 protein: CASSWGGKETQYF; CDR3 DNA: TGTGCCAGCAGCTGGGGAGGAAAAGAGACCCAGTACTTC
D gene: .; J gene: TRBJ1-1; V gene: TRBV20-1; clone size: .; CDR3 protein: CSARREGGAFF; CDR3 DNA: TGCAGTGCCCGGCGGGAGGGGGGAGCTTTCTTT
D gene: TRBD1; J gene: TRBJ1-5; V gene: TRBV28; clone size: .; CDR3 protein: CASRSPGTGGNQPQHF; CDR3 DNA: TGTGCCAGCAGATCCCCCGGGACAGGGGGAAATCAGCCCCAGCATTTT
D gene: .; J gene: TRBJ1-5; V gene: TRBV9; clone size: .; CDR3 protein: CASSVRGLGQPQHF; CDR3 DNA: TGTGCCAGCAGCGTAAGAGGGCTCGGTCAGCCCCAGCATTTT
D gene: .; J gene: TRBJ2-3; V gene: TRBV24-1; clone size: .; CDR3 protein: CATGGTTTDTQYF; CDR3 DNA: TGTGCCACCGGCGGGACGACCACAGATACGCAGTATTTT
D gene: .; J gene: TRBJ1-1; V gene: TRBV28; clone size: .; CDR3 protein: CASSFGGVLGTEAFF; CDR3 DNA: TGTGCCAGCAGTTTCGGAGGTGTGTTGGGCACTGAAGCTTTCTTT
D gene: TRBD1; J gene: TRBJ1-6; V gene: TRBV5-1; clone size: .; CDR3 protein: CASSLEQGENSPLHF; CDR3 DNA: TGCGCCAGCAGCTTGGAGCAGGGGGAAAATTCACCCCTCCACTTT
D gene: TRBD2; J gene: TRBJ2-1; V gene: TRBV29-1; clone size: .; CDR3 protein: CSVNGLRGRDNEQFF; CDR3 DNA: TGCAGCGTTAACGGATTACGCGGGAGAGACAATGAGCAGTTCTTC
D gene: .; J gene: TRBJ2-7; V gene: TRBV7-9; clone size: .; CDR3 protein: CASSFLKSEQYF; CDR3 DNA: TGTGCCAGCAGCTTTCTCAAGAGCGAGCAGTACTTC
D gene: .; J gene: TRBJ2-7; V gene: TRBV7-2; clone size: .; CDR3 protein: CASSLMAGANYEQYF; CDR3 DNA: TGTGCCAGCAGCTTAATGGCGGGCGCGAACTACGAGCAGTACTTC
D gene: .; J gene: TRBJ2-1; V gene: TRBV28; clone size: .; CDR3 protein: CASSSLVRGSYNEQFF; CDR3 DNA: TGTGCCAGCAGTTCCTTGGTAAGGGGCTCCTACAATGAGCAGTTCTTC
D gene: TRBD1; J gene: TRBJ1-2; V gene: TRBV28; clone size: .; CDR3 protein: CASSSHRGAGYGYTF; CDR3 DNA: TGTGCCAGCAGTTCCCACAGGGGAGCGGGCTATGGCTACACCTTC
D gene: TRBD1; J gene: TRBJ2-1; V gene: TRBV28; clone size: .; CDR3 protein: CASSFGTGVSNEQFF; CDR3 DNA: TGTGCCAGCAGTTTCGGGACAGGGGTATCCAATGAGCAGTTCTTC
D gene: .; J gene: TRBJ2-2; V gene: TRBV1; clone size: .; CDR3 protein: CTSSQDHRVANTGELFF; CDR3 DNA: TGCACCAGCAGCCAAGATCATCGCGTTGCGAACACCGGGGAGCTGTTTTTT
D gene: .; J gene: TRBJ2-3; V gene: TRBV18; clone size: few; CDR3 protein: CASSPRLADGSTDTQYF; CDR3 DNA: TGTGCCAGCTCACCTCGGTTGGCCGACGGGAGCACAGATACGCAGTATTTT
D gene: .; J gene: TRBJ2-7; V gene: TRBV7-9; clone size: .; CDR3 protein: CASSLVGRGYEQYF; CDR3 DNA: TGTGCCAGCAGCTTAGTTGGCAGGGGATACGAGCAGTACTTC
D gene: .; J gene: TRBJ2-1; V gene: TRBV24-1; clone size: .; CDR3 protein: CATSDFQVATHNEQFF; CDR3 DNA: TGTGCCACCAGTGATTTTCAGGTAGCGACCCACAATGAGCAGTTCTTC
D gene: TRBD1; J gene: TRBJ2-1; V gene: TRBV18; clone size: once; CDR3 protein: CASSPSRDRESYNEQFF; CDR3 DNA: TGTGCCAGCTCACCAAGCCGGGACAGGGAATCCTACAATGAGCAGTTCTTC
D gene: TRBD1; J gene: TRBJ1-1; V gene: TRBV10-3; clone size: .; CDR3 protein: CAISAGQGMNTEAFF; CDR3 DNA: TGTGCCATCAGTGCGGGACAGGGGATGAACACTGAAGCTTTCTTT
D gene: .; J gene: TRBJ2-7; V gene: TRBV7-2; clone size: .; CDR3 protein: CASSPTPTSFEQYF; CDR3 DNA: TGTGCCAGCAGCCCCACGCCGACTAGTTTCGAGCAGTACTTC
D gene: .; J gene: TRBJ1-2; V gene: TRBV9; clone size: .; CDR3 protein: CASSVGGRYSGYTF; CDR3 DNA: TGTGCCAGCAGCGTAGGAGGGAGATATAGCGGCTACACCTTC
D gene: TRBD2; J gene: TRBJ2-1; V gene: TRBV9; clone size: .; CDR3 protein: CASSRAASSGSGVGNEQFF; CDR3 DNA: TGTGCCAGCAGCCGGGCGGCGTCTAGCGGGAGTGGGGTGGGGAATGAGCAGTTCTTC
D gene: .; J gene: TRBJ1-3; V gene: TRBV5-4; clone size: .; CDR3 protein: CASSLGAISGNTIYF; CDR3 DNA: TGTGCCAGCAGCTTGGGCGCCATTTCTGGAAACACCATATATTTT
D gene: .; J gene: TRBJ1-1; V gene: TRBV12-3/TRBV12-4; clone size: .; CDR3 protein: CASSFYYTEAFF; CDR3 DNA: TGTGCCAGCAGTTTTTACTACACTGAAGCTTTCTTT